The sequence of this T cell receptor (beta chain) was determined in a study of T cell responses to AZD1222 COVID-19 vaccine. Study findings and constraints: All repertoire sampling was performed exclusively after the peak T cell response. In the spike-specific TCR repertoire, nearly half reportedly target unmutated variant regions.

V was shortened by 10 bases and J by 0 bases, with 13 bases between the two germline ends. The CDR3 sequence is 15 residues long. From germline, CDR1 is SEHNR and CDR2 FQNEAQ (reference sequence). Note on this clone: Antigen specificity is unknown.

Generated by immunoSEQ multiplex PCR, the TCRdb table keeps only in-frame clones and is missing some. This table holds about 220,000 clones, roughly 91% found once. The clonotype originates from an adult in good health. V and J are TRBV7-9 and TRBJ1-6; D is possibly TRBD1 (5 bases). The sample in question was peripheral blood, obtained on day 0 of MenACWY control vaccination. The DNA for the CDR3 is TGTGCCACTGCGGGACCAAACTCCTATAATTCACCCCTCCACTTT. This sequence encodes CATAGPNSYNSPLHF.